This T cell receptor (beta chain) was observed in a study of blood T cell repertoires in COVID-19. Study-level background: Samples taken during acute and convalescent COVID-19 were collected in the United States, Italy and Spain.

Looked up from germline, CDR1 is MRHNA and CDR2 is SNTAGT. V trimming: 0 bases; J trimming: 4 bases; junction bases outside the gene matches: 15. The CDR3 is 19 residues long. Clones were sequenced by immunoSEQ multiplex PCR, and TCRdb holds only the in-frame ones, with some missing. The sample shows under 140,000 clones, approximately 90% of them seen only once. In its sample, this clone was seen a few times. The source of this sequence is a woman between 45 and 65 years old with acute or convalescent COVID-19. The genes are TRBV6-4 and TRBJ2-5; TRBD2 agrees at 9 bases. Sequenced material: peripheral blood. The CDR3 loop is CASSDSSPVSGGSGETQYF. The CDR3, as DNA: TGTGCCAGCAGTGACTCGAGTCCTGTGAGCGGGGGGTCGGGAGAGACCCAGTACTTC.